This T cell receptor beta chain appears in the sequencing data of a study of human T cells and chemical hapten exposure. This clonotype has a count of ten or more. Specified time point: patch test 2, 6 weeks after DPC sensitization. Treatment described: therapeutic diphenylcyclopropenone sensitization with weekly scalp DPC. The authors' total RNA extraction used unfractionated whole blood. Trimming left V 0 bases short and J 3 bases short, with 7 bases between. CDR1 is SGDLS, CDR2 YYNGEE, per germline. The CDR3 spans 14 residues. TCRdb fed the RACE reads into MiXCR, producing one record per CDR3 protein. The sample has about 140,000 distinct CDR3 sequences; about 12% are singletons.

The sequence came from a woman aged 45-60 years with alopecia areata. Some clones in this sample may be carry-over from other donors' samples. The genes are TRBV9 and TRBJ2-1; D not resolved. Source: whole blood, taken in connection with sensitization to the hapten diphenylcyclopropenone (DPC). The CDR3 DNA is TGTGCCAGCAGCGTAGCGTCCGGCTACAATGAGCAGTTCTTC. This encodes CASSVASGYNEQFF.